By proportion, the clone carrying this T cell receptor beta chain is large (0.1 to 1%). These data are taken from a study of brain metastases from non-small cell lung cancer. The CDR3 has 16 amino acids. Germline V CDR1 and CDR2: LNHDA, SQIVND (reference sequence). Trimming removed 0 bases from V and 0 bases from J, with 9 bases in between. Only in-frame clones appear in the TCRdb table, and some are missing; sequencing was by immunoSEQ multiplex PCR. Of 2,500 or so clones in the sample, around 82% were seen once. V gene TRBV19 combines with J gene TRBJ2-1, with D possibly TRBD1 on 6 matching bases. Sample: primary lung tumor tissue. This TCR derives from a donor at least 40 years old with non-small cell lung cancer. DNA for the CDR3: TGTGCCAGTAGTATAGATGGGACAAGCTCCTACAATGAGCAGTTCTTC. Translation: CASSIDGTSSYNEQFF. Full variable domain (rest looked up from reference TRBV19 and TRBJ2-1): DGGITQSPKYLFRKEGQNVTLSCEQNLNHDAMYWYRQDPGQGLRLIYYSQIVNDFQKGDIAEGYSVSREKKESFPLTVTSAQKNPTAFYLCASSIDGTSSYNEQFFGPGTRLTVL.